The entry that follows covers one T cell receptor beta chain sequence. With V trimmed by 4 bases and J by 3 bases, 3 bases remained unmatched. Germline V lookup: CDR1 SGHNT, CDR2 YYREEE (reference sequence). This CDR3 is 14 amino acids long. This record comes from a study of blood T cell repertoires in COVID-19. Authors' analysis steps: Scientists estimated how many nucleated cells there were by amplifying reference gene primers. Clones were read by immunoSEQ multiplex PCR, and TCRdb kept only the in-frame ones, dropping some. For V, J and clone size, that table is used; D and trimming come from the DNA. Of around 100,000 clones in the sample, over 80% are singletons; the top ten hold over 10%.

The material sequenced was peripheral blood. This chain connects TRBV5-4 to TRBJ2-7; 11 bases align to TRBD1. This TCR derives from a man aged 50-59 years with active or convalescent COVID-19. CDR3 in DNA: TGTGCCAGCAGCGGGACAGGGGGGGGCTACGAGCAGTACTTC. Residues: CASSGTGGGYEQYF. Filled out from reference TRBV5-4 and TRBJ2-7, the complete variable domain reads ETGVTQSPTHLIKTRGQQVTLRCSSQSGHNTVSWYQQALGQGPQFIFQYYREEENGRGNFPPRFSGLQFPNYSSELNVNALELDDSALYLCASSGTGGGYEQYFGPGTRLTVT.